This TCR beta chain stems from a study of blood T cell repertoires in COVID-19. In the study overall: The United States, Italy and Spain supplied acute and convalescent COVID-19 samples.

Repertoires were generated with immunoSEQ multiplex PCR, while TCRdb's copy carries only in-frame clones and drops some. The profile covers 130,000 to 150,000 clones, with 84% appearing a single time and approximately 5.7% taken by the ten largest. V dropped 3 bases and J dropped 0 bases, with 9 bases sitting between them. Germline V lookup: CDR1 MNHEY, CDR2 SMNVEV (reference sequence). The CDR3 totals 15 residues. Participants came from 24 US areas, aged about 18 to 100 years. The sample taken for sequencing was PBMCs or T cells enriched from blood (not recorded which). This receptor was taken from a woman in her forties or fifties who had been exposed to COVID-19. The genes are TRBV27 and TRBJ1-5; no clear D. In nucleotides, the CDR3 is TGTGCCAGCAGTTTTCGCCGGGATAGCAATCAGCCCCAGCATTTT. Its translation: CASSFRRDSNQPQHF.